The following is a TCR beta chain sequence with its context. The germline V and J ends were trimmed by 3 bases and 5 bases, with 10 bases remaining between them. The CDR3 loop spans 12 amino acids. Germline CDR1 reads SQVTM; CDR2 reads ANQGSEA. This specimen comes from a study of blood T cell repertoires in COVID-19. Here immunoSEQ multiplex PCR was the method, and the copy in TCRdb shows in-frame clones only, minus some. Here the sample spans fewer than 200,000 clones, around four fifths being singletons. The chain links TRBV29-1 to TRBJ2-5; a weak D match, TRBD1 (5 bases). What was sequenced was peripheral blood. The clonotype originates from a man in his forties who had recovered from COVID-19. The CDR3 reads CSVEHRSETQYF. CDR3 sequence (DNA): TGCAGCGTTGAGCACAGGTCGGAGACCCAGTACTTC.